A single T cell receptor beta chain is shown here with its context. The CDR3 has 17 amino acids. The V and J ends lost 5 bases and 1 base respectively, with 17 bases between them. Germline V gene lookup returns CDR1 MNHEY and CDR2 SMNVEV (reference sequence). Profiling relied on immunoSEQ multiplex PCR, and the TCRdb table lists in-frame clones only, not all of them. The sample has roughly 480,000 clones; approximately 79% are singletons. This entry comes from a study of shared clonotypes between healthy human individuals. In the study overall: The people who gave samples were a couple of women and a few men aged 18 to 49.

The chain links TRBV27 to TRBJ2-2; D might be TRBD2 (6 bases). The TCR was taken from a woman aged 40 to 49 in good health. Some clones in this sample may be carry-over from other donors' samples. The sequenced material came from PBMCs. CDR3 in amino acids: CASSHSGLRENTGELFF. CDR3 in DNA: TGTGCCAGCAGTCACTCCGGCCTGCGGGAGAACACCGGGGAGCTGTTTTTT.